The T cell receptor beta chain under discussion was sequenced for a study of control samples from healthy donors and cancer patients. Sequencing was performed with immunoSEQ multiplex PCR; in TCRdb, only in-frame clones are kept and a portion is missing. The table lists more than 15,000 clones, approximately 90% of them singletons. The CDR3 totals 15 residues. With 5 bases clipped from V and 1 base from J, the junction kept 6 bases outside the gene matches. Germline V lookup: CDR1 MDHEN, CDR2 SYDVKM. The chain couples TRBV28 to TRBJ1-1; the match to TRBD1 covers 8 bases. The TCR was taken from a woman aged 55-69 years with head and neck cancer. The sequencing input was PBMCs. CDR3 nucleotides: TGTGCCAGCAGTCCAGGGGGCGAGGGGAACACTGAAGCTTTCTTT. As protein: CASSPGGEGNTEAFF.